This TCR beta chain was obtained from a study of T cells in Graves' hyperthyroidism and ophthalmopathy. This clonotype showed up many times. With 3 bases clipped from V and 7 bases from J, the junction kept 18 bases outside the gene matches. The length of the CDR3 is 18 residues. Looked up from germline, CDR1 is SGDLS and CDR2 is YYNGEE. RNA transcripts provided the source from which TCR beta CDR3 regions were amplified. TCR CDR3 underwent first-round RT-PCR with the HTBI primer set. Each CDR3 protein gets one entry after TCRdb re-called the multiplex PCR reads with MiXCR. The table has 310,000 or so distinct CDR3 sequences, approximately 15% seen once; the top ten hold roughly 50%.

The receptor was derived from a woman aged 55-69 years with Graves' ophthalmopathy. The rearrangement joins TRBV9 to TRBJ2-3; 9 bases map to TRBD1. The sample was blood. The CDR3 nucleotides are TGTGCCAGCAGCGAACTTTCCGGGACAGGGTCTAAGCTGAATACGCAGTATTTT. Translated: CASSELSGTGSKLNTQYF.